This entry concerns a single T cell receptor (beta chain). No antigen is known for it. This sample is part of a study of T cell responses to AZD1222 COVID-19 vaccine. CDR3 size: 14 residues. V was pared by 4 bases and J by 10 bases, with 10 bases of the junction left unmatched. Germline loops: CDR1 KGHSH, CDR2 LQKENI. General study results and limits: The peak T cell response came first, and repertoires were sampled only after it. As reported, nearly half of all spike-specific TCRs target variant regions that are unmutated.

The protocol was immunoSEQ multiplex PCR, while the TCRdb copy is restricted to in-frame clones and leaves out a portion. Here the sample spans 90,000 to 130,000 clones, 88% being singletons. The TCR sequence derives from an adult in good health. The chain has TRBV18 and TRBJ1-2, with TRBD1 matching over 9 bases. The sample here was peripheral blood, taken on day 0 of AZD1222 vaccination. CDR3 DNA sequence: TGTGCCAGCTCACTTGTCCGGGACAGGGTCGCCTACACCTTC. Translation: CASSLVRDRVAYTF.